This passage covers 22 T cell receptor beta chains from one sample sequenced in a study of cytomegalovirus exposure and HLA in healthy donors. Amplification used 60 Vbeta primers and 13 Jbeta primers. TCRdb's copy holds only in-frame clones and misses some; the assay was immunoSEQ multiplex PCR. The table lists tens of thousands of clones, 60% to 80% of them singletons. The sequenced material came from PBMCs. All receptors come from a woman between 50 and 59 years old in good health and CMV-seropositive.

This clone has just one count. V is TRBV6-6 and J is TRBJ2-7, with a weak D call TRBD1 (5 bases). Trimming left V 6 bases short and J 6 bases short, with 18 bases between. The CDR3 length is 14 residues. The germline V gene encodes CDR1 MNHNY and CDR2 SVGAGI (reference sequence). This CDR3 reads CASRRKDIASEQYF. The CDR3 bases are TGTGCCAGCAGACGCAAGGACATAGCCTCCGAGCAGTACTTC.

The V call is TRBV10-3, the J call TRBJ1-1, with 7 bases identical to TRBD1. Germline V gene sequence: CDR1 ENHRY, CDR2 SYGVKD. The CDR3 has 15 residues. V trimming: 2 bases; J trimming: 4 bases; junction bases outside the gene matches: 7. In nucleotides, the CDR3 is TGTGCCATCAGTGAGCCGGGGGCAGGGGGCACTGAAGCTTTCTTT. This sequence encodes CAISEPGAGGTEAFF.

V usage is TRBV28 and J usage is TRBJ1-1; no clear D. Germline V gives CDR1 MDHEN, CDR2 SYDVKM. CDR3 length: 15 residues. Between the trimmed V and J ends, which lost 2 bases and 0 bases, there was a span of 10 bases. In DNA form, the CDR3 reads TGTGCCAGCAGTTTACTTGAGGGAGTGAACACTGAAGCTTTCTTT. It translates to CASSLLEGVNTEAFF.

DNA for the CDR3: TGCGCCAGCAGCCAAGGTGACATTCCAGAGACCCAGTACTTC. Translation: CASSQGDIPETQYF. V usage is TRBV4-1 and J usage is TRBJ2-5; D call uncertain. Trimming took 1 base from V and 4 from J, leaving 10 bases between them. In germline, CDR1 is MGHRA, CDR2 YSYEKL. The CDR3 consists of 14 residues.

This chain joins TRBV18 and TRBJ2-3; possibly TRBD2 for D (5 bases). Germline-derived CDR1 and CDR2 are KGHSH and LQKENI. V was cut by 4 bases and J by 0 bases, with 11 bases left in between. This CDR3 comprises 15 residues. For the CDR3, the DNA is TGTGCCAGCTCACGTTCCGGGGTCAGCACAGATACGCAGTATTTT. Translation gives CASSRSGVSTDTQYF.

This clone is termed medium-sized (0.01 to 0.1%). The V and J genes are TRBV7-9 and TRBJ2-7; 10 positions match TRBD2. Germline V gene data show CDR1 as SEHNR and CDR2 as FQNEAQ (reference sequence). J gave up 3 bases and V 5 bases, and 7 bases lay outside the gene matches. This CDR3 has 15 amino acids. The CDR3 DNA sequence: TGTGCCAGCAGCCTGACCACTAGCGGGGTCTACGAGCAGTACTTC. Translated: CASSLTTSGVYEQYF.

This clone is labeled medium-sized. The V call is TRBV6-1, the J call TRBJ2-1; 10 nucleotides match TRBD2. CDR1 is MNHNS, CDR2 SASEGT, per germline. V shed 4 bases, J shed 7 bases, and the junction held 7 bases outside the gene matches. The CDR3 sequence is 15 residues long. CDR3 residues: CASSVEAGGRNEQFF. In DNA, the CDR3 is TGTGCCAGCAGTGTAGAAGCGGGAGGGCGGAATGAGCAGTTCTTC.

The J gene is TRBJ1-2, the V gene TRBV30; maybe TRBD1 (5 bases). V shed 0 bases and J shed 2 bases, with 7 bases lying between them. CDR1 is GTSNPN and CDR2 is SVGIG in the germline V gene (reference sequence). The CDR3 consists of 13 residues. The CDR3 sequence is CAWSVAGNYGYTF. In DNA form, the CDR3 reads TGTGCCTGGAGTGTCGCAGGGAACTATGGCTACACCTTC.

This clone was seen a few times. The V gene is TRBV28, the J gene TRBJ1-1; D ambiguous. The CDR3 totals 15 residues. V was cut by 7 bases and J by 0 bases, with 15 bases left in between. Germline V gene data show CDR1 as MDHEN and CDR2 as SYDVKM. The CDR3 region is CASTSRSGMNTEAFF. The CDR3 DNA sequence: TGTGCCAGCACCAGCAGAAGCGGTATGAACACTGAAGCTTTCTTT.

The gene calls are TRBV7-6 and TRBJ2-7; D is perhaps TRBD2 (5 bases). The germline V gene has CDR1 SGHVS and CDR2 FNYEAQ. Trimming shortened V by 2 bases and J by 0 bases, and 8 bases separated the two germline ends. The CDR3 length is 14 residues. CDR3 sequence (DNA): TGTGCCAGCAGCTTAACTGGGAGCTCCTACGAGCAGTACTTC. It yields the protein CASSLTGSSYEQYF.

Here the CDR3 DNA reads TGCAGTGCTCGGACGGGAGAAGCTTTCTTT. Protein product: CSARTGEAFF. The chain carries TRBV20-1 and TRBJ1-1, with no clear D. V was trimmed by 5 bases and J by 8 bases, leaving 9 bases between them. CDR1 is DFQATT, CDR2 SNEGSKA, per germline (reference sequence). The CDR3 contains 10 residues.

The chain has TRBV6-6 and TRBJ1-1; 9 bases fit TRBD1. CDR3 size: 13 residues. The V gene end was trimmed by 4 bases and the J gene end by 7 bases; junction bases not matched to a gene: 4. Germline lookup yields CDR1 MNHNY and CDR2 SVGAGI (reference sequence). CDR3 in DNA: TGTGCCAGCAGTTGGGACAGGGAAGGTGAAGCTTTCTTT. Residues: CASSWDREGEAFF.

The gene calls are TRBV2 and TRBJ1-1; 9 bases are shared with TRBD1. Per germline, CDR1 SNHLY and CDR2 FYNNEI. The CDR3 contains 15 residues. The V and J ends lost 3 bases and 6 bases, in that order; junction bases with no gene match: 8. The CDR3 DNA is TGTGCCAGCAGTGAGGGGACAGGGAGCCAGGCTGAAGCTTTCTTT. The encoded protein is CASSEGTGSQAEAFF.

This clone was observed a handful of times. V gene TRBV14 combines with J gene TRBJ1-1; 8 bases agree with TRBD1. The CDR3 totals 15 residues. V was clipped by 2 bases and J by 4 bases; unmatched bases: 6. CDR1 SGHDN and CDR2 FVKESK come from the germline V gene. CDR3: CASSQRTGRTTEAFF. CDR3 DNA: TGTGCCAGCAGCCAACGGACAGGGAGAACCACTGAAGCTTTCTTT.

A single count supports this clone. V gene TRBV12-2 combines with J gene TRBJ2-4; TRBD1, the D gene given by the table, was not confirmed from the DNA. TRBV12-2 is a pseudogene. There are 18 residues in the CDR3. The CDR3 coding sequence is TGTGCAAGTCGCTTAGGGCCAGGCAGACCTCTAGCCAAAAACATTCAGTACTTC. Its protein is CASRLGPGRPLAKNIQYF.

The CDR3 here is CASSPGVGAGTTDTQYF. The CDR3 DNA follows: TGTGCCAGCAGTCCGGGAGTAGGTGCGGGAACCACAGATACGCAGTATTTT. The V call is TRBV7-3, the J call TRBJ2-3, with D tentatively TRBD2 (6 bases). The CDR3 consists of 17 residues. V was trimmed by 6 bases and J by 2 bases, leaving 21 bases between them. The germline CDR1 and CDR2 sequences are SGHTA and FQGTGA. The whole variable domain, remainder taken from reference TRBV7-3 and TRBJ2-3, is GAGVSQTPSNKVTEKGKYVELRCDPISGHTALYWYRQSLGQGPEFLIYFQGTGAADDSGLPNDRFFAVRPEGSVSTLKIQRTERGDSAVYLCASSPGVGAGTTDTQYFGPGTRLTVL.

The V and J genes are TRBV19 and TRBJ2-5; 8 nucleotides align to TRBD1. V dropped 5 bases and J dropped 8; count of bases not matched to a gene: 7. CDR1 is LNHDA and CDR2 is SQIVND in the germline V gene (reference sequence). This CDR3 is built from 13 residues. The CDR3 sequence is CASSFTGGSTQYF. As DNA, the CDR3 is TGTGCCAGTAGTTTTACAGGGGGGAGTACCCAGTACTTC.

The V gene is TRBV27, the J gene TRBJ2-7, with 8 bases aligning to TRBD2. The length of the CDR3 is 17 residues. Per the germline V gene, CDR1 is MNHEY and CDR2 is SMNVEV (reference sequence). After removal of 0 bases from V and 0 bases from J, the junction contained 7 bases not matched to a gene. CDR3 amino acids: CASSLSSPGGHSYEQYF. Here the CDR3 DNA reads TGTGCCAGCAGTTTATCGAGCCCGGGAGGGCACTCCTACGAGCAGTACTTC.

J is TRBJ2-3 and V is TRBV29-1; no clear D gene. Trimming removed 7 bases from V and 2 bases from J, with 10 bases in between. Per germline, CDR1 SQVTM and CDR2 ANQGSEA. The CDR3 covers 12 residues. CDR3 sequence (DNA): TGCAGCGCCGAGAGTGCCACAGATACGCAGTATTTT. Translating gives CSAESATDTQYF.

The V and J genes are TRBV11-3 and TRBJ1-5, with 12 bases that match TRBD1. This CDR3 region has 19 residues. The ends lost 4 bases at V and 1 base at J; junction bases unmatched: 11. Germline V gene data show CDR1 as SGHNT and CDR2 as YENEEA. As DNA, the CDR3 is TGTGCCAGCAGCTCCCATGGGGACAGGGGGCTTTCCAGCAATCAGCCCCAGCATTTT. It specifies CASSSHGDRGLSSNQPQHF.

The J gene is TRBJ2-7, the V gene TRBV28; TRBD2 matches 13 bases. V lost 7 bases to trimming and J lost 5 bases; unmatched junction nucleotides: 8. CDR3 length equals 15 residues. CDR1 and CDR2 (germline): MDHEN, SYDVKM. The CDR3 loop reads CASNLWTSGSDEQYF. The DNA of the CDR3 is TGTGCCAGCAATCTTTGGACTAGCGGGAGCGACGAGCAGTACTTC.

The chain recombines TRBV6-1 with TRBJ2-7, with TRBD2 matching over 9 bases. With 3 bases clipped from V and 2 bases from J, the junction kept 11 bases outside the gene matches. Germline CDR1 and CDR2: MNHNS and SASEGT. The CDR3 is 17 residues long. The CDR3 coding sequence is TGTGCCAGCAGTGAGACAGCGGGAGGCCTAAAACCCTACGAGCAGTACTTC. Encoded protein: CASSETAGGLKPYEQYF.